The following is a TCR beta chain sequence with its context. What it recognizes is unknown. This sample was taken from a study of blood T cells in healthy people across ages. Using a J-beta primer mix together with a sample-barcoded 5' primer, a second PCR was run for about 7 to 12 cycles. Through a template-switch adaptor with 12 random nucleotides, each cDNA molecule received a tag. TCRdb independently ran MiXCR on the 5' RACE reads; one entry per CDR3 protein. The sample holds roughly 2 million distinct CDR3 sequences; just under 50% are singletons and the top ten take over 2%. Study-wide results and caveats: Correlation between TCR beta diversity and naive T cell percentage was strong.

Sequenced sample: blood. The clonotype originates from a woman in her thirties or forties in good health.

The CDR3 here is CASSASPRGEYEQYF. The CDR3 DNA sequence: TGTGCCAGCAGCGCCTCGCCCCGGGGGGAGTACGAGCAGTACTTC. The chain is built from TRBV9 and TRBJ2-7; 7 bases align to TRBD2. V lost 3 bases, J lost 4 bases, and 10 bases stayed unmatched. This CDR3 contains 15 residues. Germline CDR1 is SGDLS and CDR2 is YYNGEE.